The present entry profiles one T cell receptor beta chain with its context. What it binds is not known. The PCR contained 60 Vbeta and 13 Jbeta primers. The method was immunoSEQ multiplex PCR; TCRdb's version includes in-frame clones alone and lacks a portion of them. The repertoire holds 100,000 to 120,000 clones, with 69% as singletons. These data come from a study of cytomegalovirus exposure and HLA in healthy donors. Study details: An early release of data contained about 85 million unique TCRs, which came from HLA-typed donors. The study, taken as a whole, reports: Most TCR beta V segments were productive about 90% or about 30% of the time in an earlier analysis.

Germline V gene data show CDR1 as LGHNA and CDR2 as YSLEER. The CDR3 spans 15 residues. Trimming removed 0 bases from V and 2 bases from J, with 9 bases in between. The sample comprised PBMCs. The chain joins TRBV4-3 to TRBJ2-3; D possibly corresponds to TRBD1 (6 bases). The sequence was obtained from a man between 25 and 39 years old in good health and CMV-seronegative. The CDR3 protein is CASSQESGVTDTQYF. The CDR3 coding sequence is TGCGCCAGCAGCCAAGAATCAGGGGTCACAGATACGCAGTATTTT.